A selection of T cell receptor beta chains follows, all from one sample in a study of blood T cell repertoires in COVID-19. TCRdb's table, derived via immunoSEQ multiplex PCR, lists solely in-frame clones and lacks some. Counted here are about 64,000 clones, approximately 91% occurring once; the ten biggest clones make up around 3.9%. The sequencing input was peripheral blood. These receptors originate from a man aged 70 or older with acute or convalescent COVID-19. CDR3s include the opening cysteine and the closing phenylalanine or tryptophan. D genes are given only for firm matches. Expanded clones get a size class; other rows say once, few or many, or leave the size out.

clone size: -; V gene: TRBV13; D gene: -; J gene: TRBJ2-1; CDR3 DNA: TGTGCCAGCAGCCTAACGGGAGAAAGTGAGCAGTTCTTC; CDR3 protein: CASSLTGESEQFF
clone size: -; V gene: TRBV7-9; D gene: -; J gene: TRBJ1-2; CDR3 DNA: TGTGCCAGCAGCCAGGCGGGGCATATCGGTGGCTACACCTTC; CDR3 protein: CASSQAGHIGGYTF
clone size: -; V gene: TRBV24-1; D gene: -; J gene: TRBJ1-5; CDR3 DNA: TGTGCCACCAGTGAGGGCCCTGATCAGCCCCAGCATTTT; CDR3 protein: CATSEGPDQPQHF
clone size: -; V gene: TRBV21-1; D gene: -; J gene: TRBJ1-1; CDR3 DNA: TGTGCCACCCCTAAAAGCATGAACACTGAAGCTTTCTTT; CDR3 protein: CATPKSMNTEAFF
clone size: -; V gene: TRBV5-1; D gene: TRBD2; J gene: TRBJ2-5; CDR3 DNA: TGCGCCAGCACCCGTCAAGCGGGGGACCAAGAGACCCAGTACTTC; CDR3 protein: CASTRQAGDQETQYF
clone size: -; V gene: TRBV7-2; D gene: -; J gene: TRBJ1-1; CDR3 DNA: TGTGCCAGCAGCTTACAAGAGATAAACACTGAAGCTTTCTTT; CDR3 protein: CASSLQEINTEAFF
clone size: -; V gene: TRBV28; D gene: TRBD2; J gene: TRBJ2-7; CDR3 DNA: TGTGCCAGCAGGGCTAGCGGAACCTACGAGCAGTACTTC; CDR3 protein: CASRASGTYEQYF
clone size: few; V gene: TRBV6-2/TRBV6-3; D gene: -; J gene: TRBJ2-7; CDR3 DNA: TGTGCCAGCAGTTACTCGGAGGAGTACGAGCAGTACTTC; CDR3 protein: CASSYSEEYEQYF
clone size: -; V gene: TRBV27; D gene: TRBD1; J gene: TRBJ2-7; CDR3 DNA: TGTGCCAGCACTAGCGGACAGGGGCTCCACGAGCAGTACTTC; CDR3 protein: CASTSGQGLHEQYF
clone size: -; V gene: TRBV30; D gene: TRBD1; J gene: TRBJ1-6; CDR3 DNA: TGTTTCAGCGGACAGGGCGGGCGTTGGCCCCTCCACTTT; CDR3 protein: CFSGQGGRWPLHF
clone size: -; V gene: TRBV14; D gene: -; J gene: TRBJ2-7; CDR3 DNA: TGTGCCAGCAGCCAAGTCGCGGGCATTATCTACGAGCAGTACTTC; CDR3 protein: CASSQVAGIIYEQYF
clone size: once; V gene: TRBV5-1; D gene: TRBD1; J gene: TRBJ2-7; CDR3 DNA: TGCGCCAGCAGCTTGGTGACAGGGGGCGACTACGAGCAGTACTTC; CDR3 protein: CASSLVTGGDYEQYF
clone size: -; V gene: TRBV7-3; D gene: -; J gene: TRBJ2-1; CDR3 DNA: TGTGCCAGCAGCTCCCTTGTAGCCCATAGGCAGTTCTTC; CDR3 protein: CASSSLVAHRQFF
clone size: -; V gene: TRBV29-1; D gene: -; J gene: TRBJ2-2; CDR3 DNA: TGCAGCGCAATCTACAGGGTGGAGGGGGAGCTGTTTTTT; CDR3 protein: CSAIYRVEGELFF
clone size: -; V gene: TRBV21-1; D gene: -; J gene: TRBJ1-6; CDR3 DNA: TGTGCCAGCAGCGTCGGGGAATCACCCCTCCACTTT; CDR3 protein: CASSVGESPLHF
clone size: -; V gene: TRBV5-1; D gene: -; J gene: TRBJ1-1; CDR3 DNA: TGCGCCAGCAGCTTGGGAGGGCTAAGGGTCGGGAACACTGAAGCTTTCTTT; CDR3 protein: CASSLGGLRVGNTEAFF
clone size: once; V gene: TRBV11-2; D gene: -; J gene: TRBJ2-4; CDR3 DNA: TGTGCCAGCAGCTTAGCCCGACAGAACAAAAACATTCAGTACTTC; CDR3 protein: CASSLARQNKNIQYF
clone size: -; V gene: TRBV7-9; D gene: -; J gene: TRBJ2-5; CDR3 DNA: TGTGCCAGCAACCTTTTTGAGGGGGGGTCCTCGGAGACCCAGTACTTC; CDR3 protein: CASNLFEGGSSETQYF
clone size: few; V gene: TRBV6-2/TRBV6-3; D gene: TRBD1; J gene: TRBJ2-7; CDR3 DNA: TGTGCCAGCAGTTACTCCTGGCAGGGGGCGGCCGAGCAGTACTTC; CDR3 protein: CASSYSWQGAAEQYF
clone size: -; V gene: TRBV4-1; D gene: -; J gene: TRBJ2-4; CDR3 DNA: TGCGCCAGCAGCCAAGTGGGCAGGGTAAAAAACATTCAGTACTTC; CDR3 protein: CASSQVGRVKNIQYF
clone size: -; V gene: TRBV20-1; D gene: -; J gene: TRBJ2-5; CDR3 DNA: TGCAGTGCTTTCAGGGTAGAGACCCAGTACTTC; CDR3 protein: CSAFRVETQYF
clone size: -; V gene: TRBV2; D gene: -; J gene: TRBJ2-3; CDR3 DNA: TGTGCCAGCAGGGCATCCCGGGGGAATACGCAGTATTTT; CDR3 protein: CASRASRGNTQYF
clone size: -; V gene: TRBV4-2; D gene: -; J gene: TRBJ2-5; CDR3 DNA: TGTGCCAGCAGCCTGGGCGGGTATGAGACCCAGTACTTC; CDR3 protein: CASSLGGYETQYF
clone size: once; V gene: TRBV7-3; D gene: TRBD2; J gene: TRBJ2-1; CDR3 DNA: TGTGCCAGCAGCCCCGGACTAGCGGTGTACAATGAGCAGTTCTTC; CDR3 protein: CASSPGLAVYNEQFF
clone size: -; V gene: TRBV19; D gene: TRBD1; J gene: TRBJ1-1; CDR3 DNA: TGTGCCAGTAGTACCTTCGGAGACAGGGTGTGGGTGAACACTGAAGCTTTCTTT; CDR3 protein: CASSTFGDRVWVNTEAFF
clone size: -; V gene: TRBV9; D gene: TRBD1; J gene: TRBJ1-1; CDR3 DNA: TGTGCCAGCAGCGACACAGGGGGGAACACTGAAGCTTTCTTT; CDR3 protein: CASSDTGGNTEAFF
clone size: -; V gene: TRBV10-3; D gene: TRBD1; J gene: TRBJ1-6; CDR3 DNA: TGTGCCATCAGAGCCGGGACAGGGGGTTCACCCCTCCACTTT; CDR3 protein: CAIRAGTGGSPLHF
clone size: -; V gene: TRBV21-1; D gene: -; J gene: TRBJ2-7; CDR3 DNA: TGTGCCATCGACCATCAACAGGGAGTGGGCTCCTACGAGCAGTACTTC; CDR3 protein: CAIDHQQGVGSYEQYF